Shown below are 17 T cell receptor beta chains from a single sample sequenced in a study of blood T cells in healthy people across ages. The authors ran a second PCR of roughly 6 to 12 cycles using a sample-barcoded 5' primer and a J-beta primer mix. A single record per CDR3 protein comes from TCRdb applying MiXCR to the 5' RACE reads. Among 1.5 million to 2 million distinct CDR3 sequences listed, 49% were seen once. Sequenced input: blood. The receptors stem from a woman aged 40 to 49 in good health.

This chain uses TRBV25-1 with TRBJ1-1; weak D call: TRBD1 (5 bases). CDR3 length equals 11 residues. CDR1 is MGHDK, CDR2 SYGVNS, per germline. V gave up 7 bases and J gave up 4 bases, with 7 bases separating them. CDR3 bases: TGTGCCAGCAACGGGGGCACTGAAGCTTTCTTT. It translates to CASNGGTEAFF.

This sequence joins TRBV24-1 and TRBJ2-5; TRBD1 aligns across 8 bases. Germline V gene data show CDR1 as KGHDR and CDR2 as SFDVKD. The CDR3 totals 16 residues. V was clipped by 3 bases and J by 2 bases; unmatched bases: 7. The CDR3 bases are TGTGCCACCAGTGATGCCCAACAGGGGGGACAAGAGACCCAGTACTTC. Translated, it gives CATSDAQQGGQETQYF.

The V gene is TRBV7-2, the J gene TRBJ2-7, with TRBD2 matching over 7 bases. The assigned J gene may be wrong: the sequence end matches TRBJ2-5 better. Germline loops: CDR1 SGHTA, CDR2 FQGNSA. The length of the CDR3 is 13 residues. The CDR3 DNA reads TGTGCCAGCAGCCCGCAGGAGCGGGGGACCCAGTACTTC. Amino acids: CASSPQERGTQYF.

Concerning this clonotype: At one of its ends the junction is not consistent with the germline gene, which may arise from a read error. The rearrangement uses TRBV5-1 and TRBJ2-2; D tentatively fits TRBD1 or TRBD2 (6 bases each). Germline-derived CDR1 and CDR2 are SGHRS and YFSETQ. The CDR3 consists of 14 residues. CDR3 in DNA: TGCGCCAGCATCCGAGGGGGGACCGCCGGGGAGCCGTTTTTT. This sequence encodes CASIRGGTAGEPFF.

This clonotype occurred a few times. The V gene is TRBV2, the J gene TRBJ2-7; 9 nucleotides agree with TRBD1. Unmatched junction bases numbered 8, after V lost 4 bases and J lost 1 base. The CDR3 is made up of 16 amino acids. CDR1 and CDR2 (germline): SNHLY, FYNNEI. CDR3 coding DNA: TGTGCCAGCAGTGGGAGAGGGACAGGGAGTTCCTACGAGCAGTACTTC. This codes for CASSGRGTGSSYEQYF.

The chain is built from TRBV27 and TRBJ2-7; tentatively, D is TRBD1 or TRBD2 (5 bases each). Per the germline V gene, CDR1 is MNHEY and CDR2 is SMNVEV (reference sequence). The CDR3 consists of 14 residues. Deletions cut 5 bases from V and 3 bases from J, with 14 bases between. The CDR3 bases are TGTGCCAGCAGTGTGACGGGGCAAGGCTACGAGCAGTACTTC. Translating gives CASSVTGQGYEQYF.

V and J are TRBV3-1 and TRBJ1-1; no firm D call. V was trimmed by 0 bases and J by 10 bases, leaving 12 bases between them. The CDR3 is 13 residues long. Germline V gene data show CDR1 as LGHDT and CDR2 as YNNKEL (reference sequence). The chain's CDR3 is CASSQDQEGRAFF. The CDR3 DNA sequence: TGTGCCAGCAGCCAAGATCAGGAAGGTAGAGCTTTCTTT.

About this clonotype itself: Its ends do not fully match the called genes, so a read error is possible. The chain combines TRBV12-3 or TRBV12-4 with TRBJ2-6, with a weak D call TRBD1 (6 bases). This CDR3 spans 16 amino acids. The CDR3 DNA reads as TGTGCCAGCAGTTCCCTACAGGGTGACGGGGTCAACGTCCTGACTTTC. The encoded protein is CASSSLQGDGVNVLTF.

V is TRBV9 and J is TRBJ2-1, with 8 bases matching TRBD1. CDR3 length: 16 amino acids. The V gene end was trimmed by 4 bases and the J gene end by 6 bases; junction bases not matched to a gene: 12. Germline V gene data show CDR1 as SGDLS and CDR2 as YYNGEE. The CDR3 here is CASSSPEGQGANEQFF. The CDR3, as DNA: TGTGCCAGCAGCTCCCCGGAGGGGCAGGGGGCCAATGAGCAGTTCTTC.

This clonotype occurred once. The chain employs TRBV2 and TRBJ2-2; 7 nucleotides line up with TRBD2. This CDR3 is 14 amino acids long. Germline V gene sequence: CDR1 SNHLY, CDR2 FYNNEI. V lost 6 bases and J lost 4; bases outside the gene matches: 5. CDR3 region: CASRAGGGTGELFF. CDR3 DNA: TGTGCCAGCAGGGCAGGCGGGGGCACCGGGGAGCTGTTTTTT.

The chain recombines TRBV6-2 or TRBV6-3 with TRBJ1-5, with 7 positions matching TRBD1. CDR3 length: 17 residues. J was trimmed by 0 bases and V by 1 base; bases with no gene match: 6. Per germline, CDR1 MNHEY and CDR2 SVGEGT. DNA of the CDR3: TGTGCCAGCAGTTACTTTGGGACAGCGCATAGCAATCAGCCCCAGCATTTT. The encoded protein is CASSYFGTAHSNQPQHF.

The CDR3 loop is CASSLGASGGASLSDTQYF. In nucleotides, the CDR3 is TGTGCCAGCAGCTTAGGCGCCAGCGGGGGGGCCTCGTTATCTGATACGCAGTATTTT. V usage is TRBV7-9 and J usage is TRBJ2-3; 10 bases align to TRBD2. The CDR3 runs 19 residues. Unmatched junction bases numbered 16, after V lost 1 base and J lost 6 bases. The V gene's germline CDR1 is SEHNR and CDR2 FQNEAQ (reference sequence). The whole variable domain, remainder taken from reference TRBV7-9 and TRBJ2-3, is DTGVSQNPRHKITKRGQNVTFRCDPISEHNRLYWYRQTLGQGPEFLTYFQNEAQLEKSRLLSDRFSAERPKGSFSTLEIQRTEQGDSAMYLCASSLGASGGASLSDTQYFGPGTRLTVL.

The chain joins TRBV25-1 to TRBJ2-5; D may be TRBD2 (7 bases). CDR3 length equals 14 residues. Germline CDR1 reads MGHDK; CDR2 reads SYGVNS. V gave up 1 base and J gave up 7 bases, with 13 bases separating them. CDR3 coding DNA: TGTGCCAGCAGTGAATTCGGGGGGCGCGGGACCCAGTACTTC. It translates to CASSEFGGRGTQYF. Complete variable domain (other parts from reference TRBV25-1 and TRBJ2-5): EADIYQTPRYLVIGTGKKITLECSQTMGHDKMYWYQQDPGMELHLIHYSYGVNSTEKGDLSSESTVSRIRTEHFPLTLESARPSHTSQYLCASSEFGGRGTQYFGPGTRLLVL.

The chain uses TRBV7-9 and TRBJ2-3; D uncertain. Germline V gives CDR1 SEHNR, CDR2 FQNEAQ (reference sequence). This CDR3 comprises 14 residues. Trimming took off 5 bases at V and 6 bases at J, with 15 bases between the two ends. CDR3 residues: CASSHEWIRDTQYF. CDR3 nucleotides: TGTGCCAGCAGCCATGAATGGATCCGGGATACGCAGTATTTT.

This clonotype turned up a few times. The chain carries TRBV6-1 and TRBJ2-5; D uncertain. CDR3 length: 14 residues. V gave up 5 bases and J gave up 1 base, with 11 bases separating them. CDR1 is MNHNS and CDR2 is SASEGT in the germline V gene. DNA of the CDR3: TGTGCCAGCAGTACCTCGAGAGTCCAAGAGACCCAGTACTTC. This codes for CASSTSRVQETQYF.

DNA for the CDR3: TGTGCCAGCAGGGGGACGGAAAGGGATAGCAATCAGCCCCAGCATTTT. This translates into CASRGTERDSNQPQHF. The chain recombines TRBV2 with TRBJ1-5; tentative D call: TRBD1 (5 bases). V was pared by 6 bases and J by 0 bases, with 15 bases between. The CDR3 contains 16 residues. Germline CDR1 is SNHLY and CDR2 is FYNNEI.

The chain recombines TRBV5-5 with TRBJ2-3; D might be TRBD1 (6 bases). Trimming shortened V by 4 bases and J by 4 bases, and 22 bases separated the two germline ends. This CDR3 comprises 17 residues. Germline lookup yields CDR1 SGHKS and CDR2 YYEKEE (reference sequence). CDR3 protein: CASSNGQLTKSADTQYF. CDR3 nucleotide sequence: TGTGCCAGCAGCAATGGACAGTTAACGAAAAGTGCAGATACGCAGTATTTT.